This T cell receptor (beta chain) was documented in a study of T-cell memory formation after mild COVID-19. Looking at the study overall: Most TCR clusters belonged to a single donor.

General study points: Contracting CD8+ clones were enriched in EMRA, CD4+ mainly in CM and EM. A second wave expanding day 15 to 37 was CD4+-biased; contracting clones were balanced.

5'RACE, which relied on constant-segment primers, yielded TCR alpha and TCR beta cDNA libraries carrying sample barcodes and UMIs. Each CDR3 protein is one row after TCRdb ran MiXCR on the 5' RACE reads. The repertoire holds under 650,000 distinct CDR3 sequences, with roughly 18% as singletons. In this sample, this clonotype turned up a few times. Its cognate antigen is unknown. Between the trimmed V and J ends, which lost 3 bases and 6 bases, there was a span of 12 bases. Per the germline V gene, CDR1 is KGHSH and CDR2 is LQKENI. This CDR3 has 14 residues. The clonotype was recovered from an adult woman who had mild COVID-19 (a few samples of this study predate the infection). Cell type and time point are not known. The chain has TRBV18 and TRBJ1-5; D is ambiguous. The sample taken for sequencing was PBMCs or a T cell subset sorted from them (not recorded which). The CDR3 spells CASSPVQSGQPQHF. In DNA, the CDR3 is TGTGCCAGCTCACCGGTCCAGAGCGGTCAGCCCCAGCATTTT.